Here is one TCR beta chain with its context. Its cognate antigen is unknown. Measured with immunoSEQ multiplex PCR; TCRdb has only the in-frame clones, and not every one. The sample holds 95,000 to 150,000 clones; 85% to 90% are singletons and the top ten take 6.9%. The record originates from a study of radiotherapy plus CTLA-4 blockade in lung cancer. Study-wide context: An objective response was seen in 18% of patients, and disease control in over 25%. Findings and caveats of the study: Reportedly, early blood T cell clone dynamics best predicted response, with interferon-beta. Expansion of tumor-derived TCR clones was observed in blood after radiotherapy plus ipilimumab.

This sequence was found in a human donor with non-small cell lung cancer that progressed on radiotherapy plus ipilimumab. The sequencing here drew on peripheral blood, taken from a patient treated with radiotherapy plus ipilimumab.

The CDR3 loop reads CASRPGTFPNNEQFF. The CDR3 DNA reads as TGTGCCAGCCGACCGGGGACCTTCCCTAACAATGAGCAGTTCTTC. This chain links TRBV6-6 with TRBJ2-1; perhaps D is TRBD1 or TRBD2 (5 bases each). The germline V gene encodes CDR1 MNHNY and CDR2 SVGAGI (reference sequence). This CDR3 has 15 amino acids. Trimming pared 8 bases from V and 5 bases from J, leaving 19 bases between.